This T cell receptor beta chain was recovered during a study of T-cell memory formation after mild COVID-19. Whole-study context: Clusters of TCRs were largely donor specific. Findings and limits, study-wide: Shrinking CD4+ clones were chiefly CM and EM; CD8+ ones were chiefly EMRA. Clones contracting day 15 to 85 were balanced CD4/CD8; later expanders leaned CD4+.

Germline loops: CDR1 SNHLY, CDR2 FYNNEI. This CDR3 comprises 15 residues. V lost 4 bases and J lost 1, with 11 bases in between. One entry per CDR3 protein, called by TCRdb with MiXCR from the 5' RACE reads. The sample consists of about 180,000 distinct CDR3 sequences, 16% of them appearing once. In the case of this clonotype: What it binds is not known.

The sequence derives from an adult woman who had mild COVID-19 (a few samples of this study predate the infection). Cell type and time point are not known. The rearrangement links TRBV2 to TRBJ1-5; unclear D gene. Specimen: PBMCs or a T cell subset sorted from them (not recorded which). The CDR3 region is CASSAGGGSNQPQHF. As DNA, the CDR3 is TGTGCCAGCAGTGCAGGAGGCGGGAGCAATCAGCCCCAGCATTTT.